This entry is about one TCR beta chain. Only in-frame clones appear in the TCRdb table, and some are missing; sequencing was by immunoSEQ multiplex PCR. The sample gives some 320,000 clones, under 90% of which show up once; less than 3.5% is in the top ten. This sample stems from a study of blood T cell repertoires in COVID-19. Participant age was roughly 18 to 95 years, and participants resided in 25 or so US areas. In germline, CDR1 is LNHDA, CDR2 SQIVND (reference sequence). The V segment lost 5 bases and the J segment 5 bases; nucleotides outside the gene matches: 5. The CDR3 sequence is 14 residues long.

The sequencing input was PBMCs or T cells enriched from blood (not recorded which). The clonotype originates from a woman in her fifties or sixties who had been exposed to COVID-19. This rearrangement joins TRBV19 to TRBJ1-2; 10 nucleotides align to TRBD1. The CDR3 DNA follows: TGTGCCAGTAGTTCCCTGGACAGGGGGTATGGCTACACCTTC. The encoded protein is CASSSLDRGYGYTF.